These 23 T cell receptor beta chains originate from one sample sequenced in a study of human T cells and chemical hapten exposure. The sample's time point: patch test 2, 6 weeks after DPC sensitization. Treatment of the sample: therapeutic diphenylcyclopropenone sensitization with weekly scalp DPC. It was from unfractionated whole blood that total RNA was extracted. One entry per CDR3 protein, called by TCRdb with MiXCR from the RACE reads. Among about 42,000 distinct CDR3 sequences listed, about 9.6% were seen once. The material was whole blood, obtained in connection with sensitization to the hapten diphenylcyclopropenone (DPC). These receptors came from a woman aged 25-40 years with alopecia areata. Some clones in this sample may be carry-over from other donors' samples.

This clonotype showed up many times. The rearrangement joins TRBV18 to TRBJ1-1; unclear D gene. Germline-derived CDR1 and CDR2 are KGHSH and LQKENI. The CDR3 loop spans 11 amino acids. Deletions cut 6 bases from V and 3 bases from J, with 5 bases between. The CDR3 DNA follows: TGTGCCAGCTCTCTGGACACTGAAGCTTTCTTT. Protein: CASSLDTEAFF.

This clonotype appeared many times. The chain recombines TRBV29-1 with TRBJ1-4, with 7 bases that match TRBD1. There are 12 residues in the CDR3. Trimming took 5 bases from V and 8 from J; bases not matched to a gene: 5. Germline V gives CDR1 SQVTM, CDR2 ANQGSEA. CDR3 nucleotide sequence: TGCAGCGTTAGGGGGCCGGGCGAAAAACTGTTTTTT. Its protein product is CSVRGPGEKLFF.

This clonotype was found many times. V is TRBV6-6 and J is TRBJ1-5, with D unclear. The germline V gene encodes CDR1 MNHNY and CDR2 SVGAGI (reference sequence). V gave up 3 bases and J gave up 0 bases, with 9 bases separating them. CDR3 length: 15 residues. CDR3 sequence (DNA): TGTGCCAGCAGTTATAACCCCTATAGCAATCAGCCCCAGCATTTT. This gives the protein CASSYNPYSNQPQHF.

The chain is built from TRBV28 and TRBJ1-1, with no clear D. The germline V gene has CDR1 MDHEN and CDR2 SYDVKM. Trimming removed 6 bases from V and 1 base from J, with 6 bases in between. CDR3 length: 12 residues. CDR3 in DNA: TGTGCCAGCAGCTCTTGGAACACTGAAGCTTTCTTT. Translating gives CASSSWNTEAFF.

This clonotype has ten or more counts. The chain couples TRBV6-2 or TRBV6-3 to TRBJ1-5, with D uncertain. The germline V and J ends were trimmed by 1 base and 3 bases, with 13 bases remaining between them. The CDR3 runs to 16 residues. Germline CDR1 and CDR2: MNHEY and SVGEGT. As DNA, the CDR3 is TGTGCCAGCAGTTACTTAGTGGGCAGCCCCAATCAGCCCCAGCATTTT. Translating gives CASSYLVGSPNQPQHF.

Only a few counts were recorded for this clonotype. This chain joins TRBV7-2 and TRBJ2-1; 7 bases are a match to TRBD2. The CDR3 sequence is 14 residues long. CDR1 and CDR2 from the germline V gene are SGHTA and FQGNSA. The ends lost 2 bases at V and 10 bases at J; junction bases unmatched: 8. CDR3 bases: TGTGCCAGCAGCTTACCAGCGGGACGGGGGGAGCAGTTCTTC. Translated: CASSLPAGRGEQFF.

This clonotype came up many times. The chain recombines TRBV6-1 with TRBJ2-7; 7 bases line up with TRBD1. The V segment lost 2 bases and the J segment 0 bases; nucleotides outside the gene matches: 1. CDR1 is MNHNS, CDR2 SASEGT, per germline. The CDR3 extends over 14 amino acids. DNA of the CDR3: TGTGCCAGCAGTGAACAGGGGGTCTCCTACGAGCAGTACTTC. It is translated as CASSEQGVSYEQYF.

In this sample, this clonotype turned up many times. The V call is TRBV5-1, the J call TRBJ2-3; D may be TRBD2 (5 bases). The V gene's germline CDR1 is SGHRS and CDR2 YFSETQ. V lost 4 bases to trimming and J lost 4 bases, with 13 bases between them. There are 14 residues in the CDR3. The CDR3 spells CASSRREQPDTQYF. CDR3 nucleotides: TGCGCCAGCAGCCGTAGGGAGCAGCCAGATACGCAGTATTTT.

This clonotype was observed a handful of times. This chain connects TRBV29-1 to TRBJ2-7, with 9 bases fitting TRBD1. J lost 6 bases, V lost 7 bases, and 7 bases had no gene match. CDR1 and CDR2 (germline): SQVTM, ANQGSEA. This CDR3 contains 12 residues. CDR3 sequence reads: CSAGTGQAEQYF. In nucleotides, the CDR3 is TGCAGCGCCGGGACAGGGCAGGCCGAGCAGTACTTC.

The V and J genes are TRBV7-2 and TRBJ2-1, with 9 bases matching TRBD2. CDR3 length equals 16 residues. CDR1 and CDR2 from the germline V gene are SGHTA and FQGNSA. After removal of 5 bases from V and 0 bases from J, the junction contained 5 bases not matched to a gene. CDR3 protein: CASSQHSGSSYNEQFF. CDR3 nucleotide sequence: TGTGCCAGCAGCCAGCATAGCGGGAGCTCCTACAATGAGCAGTTCTTC. The full variable domain, its missing parts supplied by reference TRBV7-2 and TRBJ2-1, is GAGVSQSPSNKVTEKGKDVELRCDPISGHTALYWYRQSLGQGLEFLIYFQGNSAPDKSGLPSDRFSAERTGGSVSTLTIQRTQQEDSAVYLCASSQHSGSSYNEQFFGPGTRLTVL.

This clonotype showed up many times. The chain employs TRBV28 and TRBJ1-2; possible D gene TRBD1, 6 bases. V was pared by 5 bases and J by 1 base, with 14 bases between. The CDR3 totals 15 residues. Germline loops: CDR1 MDHEN, CDR2 SYDVKM. CDR3 nucleotide sequence: TGTGCCAGCAGTCCGGCAGGGGTTCTTAACTATGGCTACACCTTC. This encodes CASSPAGVLNYGYTF.

There are many counts of this clonotype. The chain is built from TRBV14 and TRBJ1-1; D unclear. Germline V gene sequence: CDR1 SGHDN, CDR2 FVKESK. This CDR3 region has 15 residues. V was cut by 4 bases and J by 2 bases, with 14 bases left in between. Here the CDR3 DNA reads TGTGCCAGCAGCCTACTCAGGAGCCCAAACACTGAAGCTTTCTTT. This gives the protein CASSLLRSPNTEAFF.

This clonotype appeared a few times. The chain uses TRBV5-1 and TRBJ2-7; 14 nucleotides match TRBD2. The CDR3 is made up of 15 amino acids. Germline V CDR1 and CDR2: SGHRS, YFSETQ. Germline trimming cut 7 bases from V and 3 bases from J; bases unmatched to any gene: 6. CDR3 nucleotide sequence: TGCGCCAGCTGTACCGGGACTAGCGGGGGCTACGAGCAGTACTTC. This sequence encodes CASCTGTSGGYEQYF.

The rearrangement uses TRBV5-4 and TRBJ2-5, with D possibly being TRBD1 (7 bases). V was pared by 4 bases and J by 5 bases, with 12 bases between. This CDR3 has 13 amino acids. The germline V gene has CDR1 SGHNT and CDR2 YYREEE (reference sequence). The CDR3 coding sequence is TGTGCCAGCAGCACCAGGGGGAGGGAGACCCAGTACTTC. Translating gives CASSTRGRETQYF.

The chain recombines TRBV6-2 or TRBV6-3 with TRBJ2-3; weak D call: TRBD2 (7 bases). Germline CDR1 is MNHEY and CDR2 is SVGEGT. The length of the CDR3 is 16 residues. Trimming left V 2 bases short and J 6 bases short, with 18 bases between. The CDR3: CASSYGRGLWLDTQYF. DNA of the CDR3: TGTGCCAGCAGTTACGGGCGGGGGCTGTGGTTGGATACGCAGTATTTT.

Only a few counts were recorded for this clonotype. The chain employs TRBV5-1 and TRBJ2-5; 10 bases are shared with TRBD1. CDR3 length equals 16 residues. Germline-derived CDR1 and CDR2 are SGHRS and YFSETQ. J was trimmed by 5 bases and V by 7 bases; bases with no gene match: 14. The DNA of the CDR3 is TGCGCCAGCGCAGAACGACCGGGACAGGGGTTGGAGACCCAGTACTTC. Protein product: CASAERPGQGLETQYF. The full variable domain, its missing parts supplied by reference TRBV5-1 and TRBJ2-5, is KAGVTQTPRYLIKTRGQQVTLSCSPISGHRSVSWYQQTPGQGLQFLFEYFSETQRNKGNFPGRFSGRQFSNSRSEMNVSTLELGDSALYLCASAERPGQGLETQYFGPGTRLLVL.

This clonotype came up a few times. J is TRBJ2-5 and V is TRBV6-2 or TRBV6-3; TRBD1 aligns across 10 bases. Germline CDR1 MNHEY, CDR2 SVGEGT. The V gene end was trimmed by 0 bases and the J gene end by 4 bases; junction bases not matched to a gene: 8. The CDR3 spans 17 residues. The CDR3, as DNA: TGTGCCAGCAGTTACTCCTACGGGACAGGGGAAGGAGAGACCCAGTACTTC. As protein: CASSYSYGTGEGETQYF.

The chain is built from TRBV7-2 and TRBJ2-3; 15 bases are a match to TRBD2. The CDR3 loop spans 18 amino acids. V was clipped by 5 bases and J by 1 base; unmatched bases: 7. Germline CDR1 SGHTA, CDR2 FQGNSA. This CDR3 is CASSRAGTSGGRTDTQYF. The CDR3 DNA sequence: TGTGCCAGCAGCCGAGCCGGGACTAGCGGGGGGCGCACAGATACGCAGTATTTT.

This chain joins TRBV28 and TRBJ2-5; 9 bases fit TRBD1. Germline assignment: CDR1 MDHEN and CDR2 SYDVKM. The J segment lost 7 bases and the V segment lost 6 bases, leaving 9 bases of the junction unmatched. This CDR3 spans 14 amino acids. In nucleotides, the CDR3 is TGTGCCAGCAGATCGACAGGGGGTAAAGGGACCCAGTACTTC. Protein sequence: CASRSTGGKGTQYF.

This clonotype showed up many times. The V gene is TRBV3-1, the J gene TRBJ1-1, with a tentative D call TRBD1 (6 bases). The germline V gene encodes CDR1 LGHDT and CDR2 YNNKEL (reference sequence). Trimming pared 4 bases from V and 0 bases from J, leaving 12 bases between. The CDR3 has 15 residues. CDR3 bases: TGTGCCAGCAGCCCGTACACAGGGTTGAACACTGAAGCTTTCTTT. Residues: CASSPYTGLNTEAFF.

The genes are TRBV7-2 and TRBJ2-5, with TRBD2 as a possible D gene (7 bases). The CDR3 has 15 amino acids. Per germline, CDR1 SGHTA and CDR2 FQGNSA. The V gene lost 1 base and the J gene lost 5 bases, with 14 bases spanning the gap. CDR3 sequence: CASSLGGGPPETQYF. The DNA of the CDR3 is TGTGCCAGCAGCTTAGGCGGGGGCCCACCGGAGACCCAGTACTTC.

This clonotype has ten or more counts. The rearrangement uses TRBV20-1 and TRBJ2-7, with D maybe TRBD2 (6 bases). CDR1 is DFQATT, CDR2 SNEGSKA, per germline (reference sequence). The CDR3 covers 16 residues. Trimming stripped 6 bases from V and 0 bases from J, with 21 bases between. The CDR3 DNA reads TGCAGTGCGCCCCGAAACCGGGGGACTGGCTCCTACGAGCAGTACTTC. It specifies CSAPRNRGTGSYEQYF.

This clonotype was seen a handful of times. The J gene is TRBJ2-1, the V gene TRBV7-2, with 7 bases lining up with TRBD2. Germline assignment: CDR1 SGHTA and CDR2 FQGNSA. The trim removed 5 bases at V and 6 bases at J, leaving 10 bases unmatched. This CDR3 is 15 amino acids long. DNA of the CDR3: TGTGCCAGCAGCAGGGACTATAGTTTTTCCAATGAGCAGTTCTTC. Amino acids: CASSRDYSFSNEQFF.